These 26 T cell receptor beta chains share one sample of origin, sequenced in a study of blood T cell repertoires in COVID-19 (dated by TCRdb to 2020 to 2021). The library was generated by the immunoSEQ multiplex PCR assay. As stored in TCRdb, this immuneACCESS dataset retains in-frame rearrangements with V and J assigned. A fraction of the clones does not appear; measured against another copy, unresolved V genes explain less than half of the discrepancy, and the remainder lacks a known reason. This sample gives approximately 130,000 clones in total; more than 75% of them show up just once. The ten top clones hold 2% to 2.5% of the sample. Sample: peripheral blood. Every receptor here comes from a man aged 45-65 years with active COVID-19.

This chain uses TRBV6-1 with TRBJ2-5, with D possibly matching TRBD2 (5 bases). The V end lost 2 bases, the J end lost 5 bases, and 6 bases lay between the germline ends. The CDR3 has 12 amino acids. Germline V gene data show CDR1 as MNHNS and CDR2 as SASEGT. The CDR3 spells CASSESGETQYF. The CDR3 DNA follows: TGTGCCAGCAGTGAATCGGGGGAGACCCAGTACTTC.

V is TRBV11-3 and J is TRBJ2-2; D is unclear. Germline assignment: CDR1 SGHNT and CDR2 YENEEA. V lost 5 bases to trimming and J lost 2 bases, with 6 bases between them. CDR3 length: 13 residues. CDR3 in DNA: TGTGCCAGCAGCCGGAGTAACACCGGGGAGCTGTTTTTT. Translated, it gives CASSRSNTGELFF.

The V and J genes are TRBV7-9 and TRBJ2-3; D gene uncertain. V was trimmed by 2 bases and J by 2 bases, leaving 11 bases between them. The CDR3 has 15 amino acids. The V gene's germline CDR1 is SEHNR and CDR2 FQNEAQ (reference sequence). CDR3: CASSLRQDITDTQYF. The DNA of the CDR3 is TGTGCCAGCAGCTTACGCCAGGATATCACAGATACGCAGTATTTT.

This rearrangement joins TRBV9 to TRBJ2-2; possible D gene TRBD1, 6 bases. The ends were cut back, 4 bases at V and 3 bases at J, with 22 bases in the middle. The CDR3 contains 18 residues. Germline V gives CDR1 SGDLS, CDR2 YYNGEE. CDR3 sequence: CASSPATGLGLDTGELFF. The CDR3 DNA reads as TGTGCCAGCAGCCCAGCGACAGGTCTGGGCCTCGACACCGGGGAGCTGTTTTTT.

The genes are TRBV9 and TRBJ2-5; possibly TRBD2 for D (5 bases). The ends were cut back, 0 bases at V and 1 base at J, with 7 bases in the middle. This CDR3 region has 14 residues. Germline values: CDR1 SGDLS, CDR2 YYNGEE. This chain's CDR3 is CASSVGSVQETQYF. The CDR3 coding sequence is TGTGCCAGCAGCGTAGGTAGCGTCCAAGAGACCCAGTACTTC.

The V gene is TRBV5-1, the J gene TRBJ1-1; possible D gene TRBD1, 5 bases. The CDR3 runs 15 residues. With 1 base removed from V and 3 bases from J, the gap between germline ends came to 13 bases. Per the germline V gene, CDR1 is SGHRS and CDR2 is YFSETQ. The CDR3 region is CASSLISGGYTEAFF. The DNA of the CDR3 is TGCGCCAGCAGCTTGATATCTGGGGGGTACACTGAAGCTTTCTTT.

This chain connects TRBV4-2 to TRBJ2-7; the match to TRBD2 covers 7 bases. V dropped 0 bases and J dropped 0; count of bases not matched to a gene: 5. The CDR3 covers 16 residues. Germline V lookup: CDR1 LGHNA, CDR2 YNFKEQ. For the CDR3, the DNA is TGTGCCAGCAGCCAAGATTCTAGCGGACCCTCCTACGAGCAGTACTTC. It codes for CASSQDSSGPSYEQYF.

This clone was counted a single time. The V and J genes are TRBV11-2 and TRBJ2-7; unclear D gene. The germline V and J ends were trimmed by 2 bases and 2 bases, with 16 bases remaining between them. Germline V gives CDR1 SGHAT, CDR2 FQNNGV. The CDR3 consists of 16 residues. The CDR3 sequence is CASSLNGFVGAYEQYF. DNA of the CDR3: TGTGCCAGCAGCTTAAATGGGTTTGTAGGAGCCTACGAGCAGTACTTC.

The chain is built from TRBV11-2 and TRBJ2-7, with TRBD1 identical over 8 bases. There are 16 residues in the CDR3. With 3 bases clipped from V and 3 bases from J, the junction kept 10 bases outside the gene matches. CDR1 SGHAT and CDR2 FQNNGV come from the germline V gene. CDR3 region: CASSLDPGGLGYEQYF. The CDR3 coding sequence is TGTGCCAGCAGCTTGGATCCAGGGGGCTTGGGCTACGAGCAGTACTTC.

The chain combines TRBV27 with TRBJ1-6; TRBD1 might be the D (5 bases). The CDR3 loop spans 13 amino acids. Per germline, CDR1 MNHEY and CDR2 SMNVEV (reference sequence). V lost 3 bases to trimming and J lost 8 bases, with 8 bases between them. The CDR3 protein is CASSFQGDSPLHF. The CDR3 nucleotides read TGTGCCAGCAGTTTCCAGGGTGATTCACCCCTCCACTTT.

This clone has only a few counts. J is TRBJ1-4 and V is TRBV28; weak D call: TRBD1 (6 bases). V dropped 4 bases and J dropped 8 bases, with 17 bases sitting between them. CDR3 length: 15 amino acids. From germline, CDR1 is MDHEN and CDR2 SYDVKM. The CDR3 nucleotides are TGTGCCAGCAGTTCAGATACAGGGCTAGGGGAAAAACTGTTTTTT. It is translated as CASSSDTGLGEKLFF.

There are a few counts of this clone. This chain links TRBV30 with TRBJ1-3; D is uncertain. The length of the CDR3 is 15 residues. Deletions cut 3 bases from V and 2 bases from J, with 14 bases between. Germline values: CDR1 GTSNPN, CDR2 SVGIG (reference sequence). The CDR3 region is CAWRPRGQPGNTIYF. The DNA of the CDR3 is TGTGCCTGGAGACCTCGGGGTCAGCCTGGAAACACCATATATTTT. The full variable domain, its missing parts supplied by reference TRBV30 and TRBJ1-3, is SQTIHQWPATLVQPVGSPLSLECTVEGTSNPNLYWYRQAAGRGLQLLFYSVGIGQISSEVPQNLSASRPQDRQFILSSKKLLLSDSGFYLCAWRPRGQPGNTIYFGEGSWLTVV.

The rearrangement links TRBV6-2 or TRBV6-3 to TRBJ1-6; 7 bases are a match to TRBD1. The V gene's germline CDR1 is MNHEY and CDR2 SVGEGT. Germline trimming cut 6 bases from V and 0 bases from J; bases unmatched to any gene: 29. The CDR3 length is 24 residues. CDR3 amino acids: CASSRETGQFFFGKKSSYNSPLHF. DNA for the CDR3: TGTGCCAGCAGCCGGGAAACGGGACAGTTTTTTTTCGGAAAAAAGAGCTCCTATAATTCACCCCTCCACTTT.

The V gene is TRBV12-2, the J gene TRBJ2-3; the listed D gene, TRBD1, was not tested against the DNA. TRBV12-2 is classified as a pseudogene. The CDR3 consists of 14 residues. The CDR3 here is CADRETTGTDTQYF. The CDR3, as DNA: TGTGCGGACAGGGAGACTACCGGCACAGATACGCAGTATTTT.

A few counts support this clone. The chain couples TRBV11-2 to TRBJ2-7, with D unresolved. Germline assignment: CDR1 SGHAT and CDR2 FQNNGV. V was pared by 4 bases and J by 1 base, with 14 bases between. The CDR3 length is 15 residues. The CDR3 bases are TGTGCCAGCAGCTCACCTAGGTTCCGGTCCTACGAGCAGTACTTC. Translation: CASSSPRFRSYEQYF.

The chain links TRBV5-1 to TRBJ2-2; TRBD1 agrees at 10 bases. The CDR3 totals 16 residues. Germline loops: CDR1 SGHRS, CDR2 YFSETQ. V shed 0 bases and J 1 base; nucleotides not matched to a gene: 0. This CDR3 reads CASSLGDRGNTGELFF. In nucleotides, the CDR3 is TGCGCCAGCAGCTTGGGGGACAGGGGGAACACCGGGGAGCTGTTTTTT.

This clone was detected only once. V usage is TRBV4-1 and J usage is TRBJ2-7, with 12 bases aligning to TRBD2. This CDR3 has 15 amino acids. Germline V gene sequence: CDR1 MGHRA, CDR2 YSYEKL. After removal of 1 base from V and 4 bases from J, the junction contained 2 bases not matched to a gene. CDR3 amino acids: CASSQGTSGGYEQYF. For the CDR3, the DNA is TGCGCCAGCAGCCAAGGTACTAGCGGGGGGTACGAGCAGTACTTC.

This chain joins TRBV9 and TRBJ2-3; TRBD2 aligns across 7 bases. The length of the CDR3 is 14 residues. V shed 0 bases, J shed 11 bases, and the junction held 9 bases outside the gene matches. In germline, CDR1 is SGDLS, CDR2 YYNGEE. The DNA for the CDR3 is TGTGCCAGCAGCGTAGATGGTGGGTGGGGGGGGCAGTATTTT. This codes for CASSVDGGWGGQYF.

The genes are TRBV5-6 and TRBJ1-3; the D gene is possibly TRBD1 (5 bases). The CDR3 loop spans 15 amino acids. Trimming cost V 0 bases and J 3 bases, with 10 bases left between them. Germline lookup yields CDR1 SGHDT and CDR2 YYEEEE. The CDR3 DNA reads as TGTGCCAGCAGCTTGGCAGGGCCACTTGGAAACACCATATATTTT. Protein product: CASSLAGPLGNTIYF.

The chain is built from TRBV5-6 and TRBJ2-2; no clear D gene. Germline V lookup: CDR1 SGHDT, CDR2 YYEEEE. This CDR3 is 13 amino acids long. V was cut by 3 bases and J by 3 bases, with 6 bases left in between. The DNA of the CDR3 is TGTGCCAGCAGCTCCCAGGACACCGGGGAGCTGTTTTTT. It is translated as CASSSQDTGELFF.

V usage is TRBV10-3 and J usage is TRBJ2-1; 8 nucleotides agree with TRBD1. Germline V CDR1 and CDR2: ENHRY, SYGVKD. The CDR3 contains 16 residues. After removal of 10 bases from V and 0 bases from J, the junction contained 11 bases not matched to a gene. Written as DNA, the CDR3 is TGTGCCACAAAGGGGACAGGTAGGTTCTCCTACAATGAGCAGTTCTTC. It encodes CATKGTGRFSYNEQFF.

The V gene is TRBV11-2, the J gene TRBJ2-7; D gene unclear. Germline V gene lookup returns CDR1 SGHAT and CDR2 FQNNGV. Trimming cost V 3 bases and J 3 bases, with 3 bases left between them. The CDR3 runs to 11 residues. The CDR3 protein is CASSFRYEQYF. The CDR3 bases are TGTGCCAGCAGCTTCCGCTACGAGCAGTACTTC.

The chain links TRBV7-2 to TRBJ1-5, with 7 bases fitting TRBD1. This CDR3 comprises 15 residues. Trimming removed 1 base from V and 6 bases from J; junction bases left unmatched: 6. Germline V gene data show CDR1 as SGHTA and CDR2 as FQGNSA. CDR3 loop: CASSLVEGASQPQHF. The CDR3, as DNA: TGTGCCAGCAGCTTAGTTGAGGGGGCGAGTCAGCCCCAGCATTTT. Full variable domain (rest looked up from reference TRBV7-2 and TRBJ1-5): GAGVSQSPSNKVTEKGKDVELRCDPISGHTALYWYRQSLGQGLEFLIYFQGNSAPDKSGLPSDRFSAERTGGSVSTLTIQRTQQEDSAVYLCASSLVEGASQPQHFGDGTRLSIL.

This clone was seen a handful of times. The chain employs TRBV5-6 and TRBJ1-5; possible D gene TRBD1, 6 bases. Germline CDR1 SGHDT, CDR2 YYEEEE. Trimming removed 3 bases at V and 7 bases at J, with 23 bases between. The CDR3 spans 17 residues. For the CDR3, the DNA is TGTGCCAGCAGCTATTACTTGGGCAGGGGAAAAGGCCAGCCCCAGCATTTT. This gives the protein CASSYYLGRGKGQPQHF.

This sequence joins TRBV10-3 and TRBJ2-5; a weak D match, TRBD2 (5 bases). Trimming cost V 9 bases and J 6 bases, with 17 bases left between them. The length of the CDR3 is 13 residues. Per germline, CDR1 ENHRY and CDR2 SYGVKD. As DNA, the CDR3 is TGTGCCATAACCGTGGAGGTCGGACAGACCCAGTACTTC. It translates to CAITVEVGQTQYF.

This clone was observed once. The chain is built from TRBV20-1 and TRBJ2-7; TRBD2 agrees at 7 bases. V lost 4 bases, J lost 11 bases, and 8 bases stayed unmatched. The CDR3 extends over 11 amino acids. CDR1 and CDR2 from the germline V gene are DFQATT and SNEGSKA (reference sequence). The CDR3 nucleotides are TGCAGTGCTATTTGGAGGGAGGGGAAGTACTTC. Its translation: CSAIWREGKYF.